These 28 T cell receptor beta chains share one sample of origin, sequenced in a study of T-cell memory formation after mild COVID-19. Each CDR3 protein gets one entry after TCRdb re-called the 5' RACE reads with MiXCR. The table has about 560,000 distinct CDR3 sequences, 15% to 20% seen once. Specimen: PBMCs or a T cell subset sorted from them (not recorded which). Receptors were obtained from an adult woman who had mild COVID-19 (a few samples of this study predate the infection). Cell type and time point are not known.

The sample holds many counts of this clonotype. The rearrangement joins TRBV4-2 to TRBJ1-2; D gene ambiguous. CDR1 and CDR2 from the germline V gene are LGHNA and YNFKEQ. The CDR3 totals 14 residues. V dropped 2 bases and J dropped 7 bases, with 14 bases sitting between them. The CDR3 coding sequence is TGTGCCAGCAGCCAACTCGGGCGAGAGGGTGGCTACACCTTC. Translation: CASSQLGREGGYTF.

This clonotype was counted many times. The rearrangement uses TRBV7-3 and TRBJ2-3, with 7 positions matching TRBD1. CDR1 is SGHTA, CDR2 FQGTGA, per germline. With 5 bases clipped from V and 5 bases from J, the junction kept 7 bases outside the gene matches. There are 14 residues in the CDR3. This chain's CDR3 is CASSPRQGGDTQYF. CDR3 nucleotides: TGTGCCAGCAGCCCAAGACAGGGTGGAGATACGCAGTATTTT.

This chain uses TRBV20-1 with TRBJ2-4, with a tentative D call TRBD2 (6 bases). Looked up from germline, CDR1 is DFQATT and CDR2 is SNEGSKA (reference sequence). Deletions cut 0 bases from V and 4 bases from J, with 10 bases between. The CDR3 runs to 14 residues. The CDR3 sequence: CSARDRRGKNIQYF. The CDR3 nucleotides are TGCAGTGCTAGAGATAGGAGGGGTAAAAACATTCAGTACTTC.

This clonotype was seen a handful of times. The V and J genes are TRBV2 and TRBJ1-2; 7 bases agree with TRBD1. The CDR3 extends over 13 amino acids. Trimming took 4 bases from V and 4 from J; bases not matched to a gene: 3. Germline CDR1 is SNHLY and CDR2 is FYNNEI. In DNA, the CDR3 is TGTGCCAGCAGTGGACAGGGTTCCTATGGCTACACCTTC. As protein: CASSGQGSYGYTF.

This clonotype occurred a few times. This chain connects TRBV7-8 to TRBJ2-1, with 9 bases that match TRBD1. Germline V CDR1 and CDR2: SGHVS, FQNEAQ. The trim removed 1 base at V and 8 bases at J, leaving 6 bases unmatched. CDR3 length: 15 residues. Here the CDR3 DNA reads TGTGCCAGCAGCTTAGTTTGGGACAGGGACTATGAGCAGTTCTTC. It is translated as CASSLVWDRDYEQFF.

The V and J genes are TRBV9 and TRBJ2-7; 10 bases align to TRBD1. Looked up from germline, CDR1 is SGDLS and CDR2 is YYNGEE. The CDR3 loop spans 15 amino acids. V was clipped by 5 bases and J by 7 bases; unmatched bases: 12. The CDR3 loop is CASSDGGDRGGEQYF. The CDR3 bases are TGTGCCAGCAGTGACGGAGGGGACAGGGGCGGTGAGCAGTACTTC.

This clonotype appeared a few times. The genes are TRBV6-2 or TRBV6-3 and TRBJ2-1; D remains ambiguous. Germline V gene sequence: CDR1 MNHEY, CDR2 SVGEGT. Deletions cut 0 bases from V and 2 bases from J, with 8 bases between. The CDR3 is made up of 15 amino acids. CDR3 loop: CASSYSSPAYNEQFF. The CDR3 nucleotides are TGTGCCAGCAGTTACTCCAGCCCGGCCTACAATGAGCAGTTCTTC.

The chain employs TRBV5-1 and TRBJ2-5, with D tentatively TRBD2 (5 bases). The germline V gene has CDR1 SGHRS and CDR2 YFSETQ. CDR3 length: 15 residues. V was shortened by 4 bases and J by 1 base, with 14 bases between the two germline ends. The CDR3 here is CASSPEVRPQETQYF. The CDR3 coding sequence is TGCGCCAGCAGCCCGGAGGTCCGGCCCCAAGAGACCCAGTACTTC.

CDR3 in amino acids: CASSPSMTGAYTNTGELFF. The CDR3, as DNA: TGTGCCAGCTCACCATCGATGACAGGGGCTTACACGAACACCGGGGAGCTGTTTTTT. The chain couples TRBV18 to TRBJ2-2, with 8 bases aligning to TRBD1. The CDR3 runs to 19 residues. Germline V lookup: CDR1 KGHSH, CDR2 LQKENI. The V and J ends lost 2 bases and 0 bases, in that order; junction bases with no gene match: 11.

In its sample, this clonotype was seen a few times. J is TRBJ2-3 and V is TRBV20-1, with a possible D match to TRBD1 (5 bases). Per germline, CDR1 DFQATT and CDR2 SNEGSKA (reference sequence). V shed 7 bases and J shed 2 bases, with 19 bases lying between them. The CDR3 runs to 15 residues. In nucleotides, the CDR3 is TGCAGTGTCAAACTGGGCGACAGTTTCACAGATACGCAGTATTTT. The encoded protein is CSVKLGDSFTDTQYF.

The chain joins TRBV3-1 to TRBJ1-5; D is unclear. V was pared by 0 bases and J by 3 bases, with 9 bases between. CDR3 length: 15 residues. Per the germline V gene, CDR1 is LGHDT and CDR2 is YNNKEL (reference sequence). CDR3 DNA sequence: TGTGCCAGCAGCCAAGATTCAGCACCCAATCAGCCCCAGCATTTT. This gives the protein CASSQDSAPNQPQHF.

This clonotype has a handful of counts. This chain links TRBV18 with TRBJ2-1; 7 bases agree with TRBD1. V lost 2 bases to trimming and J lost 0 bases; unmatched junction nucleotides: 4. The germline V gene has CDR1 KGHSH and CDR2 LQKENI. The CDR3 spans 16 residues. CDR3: CASSPGQASSYNEQFF. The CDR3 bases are TGTGCCAGCTCACCAGGACAGGCGAGCTCCTACAATGAGCAGTTCTTC.

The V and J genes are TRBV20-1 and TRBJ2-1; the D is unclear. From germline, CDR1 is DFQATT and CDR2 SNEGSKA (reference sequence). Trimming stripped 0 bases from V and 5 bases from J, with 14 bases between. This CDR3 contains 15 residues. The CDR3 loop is CSARDRGVSNNEQFF. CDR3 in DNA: TGCAGTGCTAGAGATCGTGGTGTCTCGAACAATGAGCAGTTCTTC.

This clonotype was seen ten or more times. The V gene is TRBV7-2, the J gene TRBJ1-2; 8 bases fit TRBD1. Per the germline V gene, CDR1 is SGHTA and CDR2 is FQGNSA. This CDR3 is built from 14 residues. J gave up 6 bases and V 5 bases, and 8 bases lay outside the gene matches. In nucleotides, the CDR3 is TGTGCCAGCAGCCCGAGGACAGGGACCAATGGCTACACCTTC. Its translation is CASSPRTGTNGYTF.

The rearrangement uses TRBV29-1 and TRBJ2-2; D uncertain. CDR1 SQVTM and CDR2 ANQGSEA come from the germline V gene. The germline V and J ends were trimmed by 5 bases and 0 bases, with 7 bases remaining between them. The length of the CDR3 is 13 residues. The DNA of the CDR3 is TGCAGCGTTCTGGCAGCGAACACCGGGGAGCTGTTTTTT. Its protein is CSVLAANTGELFF.

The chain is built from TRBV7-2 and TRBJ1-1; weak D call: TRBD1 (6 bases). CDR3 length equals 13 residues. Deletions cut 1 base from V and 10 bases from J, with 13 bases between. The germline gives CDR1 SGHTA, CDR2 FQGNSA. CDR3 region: CASSLEGGTSAFF. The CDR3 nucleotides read TGTGCCAGCAGCTTAGAAGGCGGGACATCAGCTTTCTTT.

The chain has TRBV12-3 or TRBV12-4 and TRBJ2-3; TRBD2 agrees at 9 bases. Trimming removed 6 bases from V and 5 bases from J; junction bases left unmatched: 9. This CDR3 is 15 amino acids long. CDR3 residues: CASRRGGGAKDTQYF. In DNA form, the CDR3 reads TGTGCCAGCAGAAGGGGCGGGGGGGCAAAAGATACGCAGTATTTT.

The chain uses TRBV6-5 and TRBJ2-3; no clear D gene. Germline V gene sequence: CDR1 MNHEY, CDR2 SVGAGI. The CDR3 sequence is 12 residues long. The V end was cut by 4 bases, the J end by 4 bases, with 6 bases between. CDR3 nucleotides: TGTGCCAGCAGTTCCCAAGCAGATACGCAGTATTTT. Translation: CASSSQADTQYF.

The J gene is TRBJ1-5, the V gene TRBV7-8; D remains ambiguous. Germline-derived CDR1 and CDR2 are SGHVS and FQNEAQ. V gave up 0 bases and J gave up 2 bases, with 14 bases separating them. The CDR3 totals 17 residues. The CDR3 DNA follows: TGTGCCAGCAGCTTAGCGCCCGGCAGGATGGGCAATCAGCCCCAGCATTTT. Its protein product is CASSLAPGRMGNQPQHF.

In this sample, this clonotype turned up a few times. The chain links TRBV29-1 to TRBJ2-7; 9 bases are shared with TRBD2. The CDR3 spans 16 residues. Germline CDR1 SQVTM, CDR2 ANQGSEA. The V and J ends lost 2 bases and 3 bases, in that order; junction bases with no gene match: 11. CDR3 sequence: CSVENRGLAGIYEQYF. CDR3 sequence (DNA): TGCAGCGTTGAAAACCGTGGGCTAGCGGGGATCTACGAGCAGTACTTC.

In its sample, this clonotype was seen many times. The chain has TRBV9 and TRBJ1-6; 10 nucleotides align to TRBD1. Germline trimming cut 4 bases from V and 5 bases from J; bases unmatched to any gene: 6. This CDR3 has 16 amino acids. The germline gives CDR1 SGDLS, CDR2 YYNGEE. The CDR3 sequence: CASSPRTGGNNSPLHF. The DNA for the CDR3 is TGTGCCAGCAGCCCGAGGACAGGGGGAAATAATTCACCCCTCCACTTT.

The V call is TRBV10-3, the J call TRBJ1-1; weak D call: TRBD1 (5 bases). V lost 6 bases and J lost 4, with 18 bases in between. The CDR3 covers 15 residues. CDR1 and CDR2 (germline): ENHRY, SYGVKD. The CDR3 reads CAIRDPGTAGTEAFF. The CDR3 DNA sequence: TGTGCCATCAGGGATCCCGGGACGGCGGGCACTGAAGCTTTCTTT.

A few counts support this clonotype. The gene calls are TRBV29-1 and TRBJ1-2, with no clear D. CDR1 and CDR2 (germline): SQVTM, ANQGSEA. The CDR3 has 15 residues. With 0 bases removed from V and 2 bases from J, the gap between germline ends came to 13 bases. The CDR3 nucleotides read TGCAGCGTTGAAGATGGAGCCTCTGAGAACTATGGCTACACCTTC. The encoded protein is CSVEDGASENYGYTF. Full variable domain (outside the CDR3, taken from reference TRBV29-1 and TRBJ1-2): SAVISQKPSRDICQRGTSLTIQCQVDSQVTMMFWYRQQPGQSLTLIATANQGSEATYESGFVIDKFPISRPNLTFSTLTVSNMSPEDSSIYLCSVEDGASENYGYTFGSGTRLTVV.

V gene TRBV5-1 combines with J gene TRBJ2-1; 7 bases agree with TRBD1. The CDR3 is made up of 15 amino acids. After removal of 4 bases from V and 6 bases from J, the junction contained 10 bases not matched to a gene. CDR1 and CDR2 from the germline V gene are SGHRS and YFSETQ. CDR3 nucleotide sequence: TGCGCCAGCAGCCTCCGGGACAGCAGGACCAATGAGCAGTTCTTC. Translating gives CASSLRDSRTNEQFF. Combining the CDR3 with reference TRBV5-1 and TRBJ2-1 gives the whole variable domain KAGVTQTPRYLIKTRGQQVTLSCSPISGHRSVSWYQQTPGQGLQFLFEYFSETQRNKGNFPGRFSGRQFSNSRSEMNVSTLELGDSALYLCASSLRDSRTNEQFFGPGTRLTVL.

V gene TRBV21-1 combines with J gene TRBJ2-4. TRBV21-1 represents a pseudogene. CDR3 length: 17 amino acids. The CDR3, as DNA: TGTGCCAGCAGCAAAGGGTTAGATAGAAAAGCCAAAAACATTCAGTACTTC. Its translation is CASSKGLDRKAKNIQYF.

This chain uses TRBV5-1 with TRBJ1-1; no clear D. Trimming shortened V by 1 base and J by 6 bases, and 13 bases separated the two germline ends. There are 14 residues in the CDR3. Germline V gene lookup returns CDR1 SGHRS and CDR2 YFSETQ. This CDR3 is CASSLWAGGPEAFF. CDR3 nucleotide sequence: TGCGCCAGCAGCTTGTGGGCTGGAGGGCCTGAAGCTTTCTTT. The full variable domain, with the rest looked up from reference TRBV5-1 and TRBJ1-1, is KAGVTQTPRYLIKTRGQQVTLSCSPISGHRSVSWYQQTPGQGLQFLFEYFSETQRNKGNFPGRFSGRQFSNSRSEMNVSTLELGDSALYLCASSLWAGGPEAFFGQGTRLTVV.

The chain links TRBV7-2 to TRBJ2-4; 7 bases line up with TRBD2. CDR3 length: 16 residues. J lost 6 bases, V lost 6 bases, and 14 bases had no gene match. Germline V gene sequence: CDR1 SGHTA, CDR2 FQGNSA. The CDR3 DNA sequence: TGTGCCAGCAGTCCCGAGCCCGGGAGGATTAGAAACATTCAGTACTTC. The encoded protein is CASSPEPGRIRNIQYF.

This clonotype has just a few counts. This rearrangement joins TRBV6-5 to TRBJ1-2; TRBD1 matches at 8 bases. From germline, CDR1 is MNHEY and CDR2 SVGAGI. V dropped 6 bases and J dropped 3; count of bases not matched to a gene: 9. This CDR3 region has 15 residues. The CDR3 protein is CASSKGTGADYGYTF. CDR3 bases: TGTGCCAGCAGCAAAGGGACAGGAGCGGACTATGGCTACACCTTC.